One T cell receptor (beta chain) is described in this entry. Antigen: not known. These data are taken from a study of shared clonotypes between healthy human individuals. Study outcomes and limitations: Incomplete sequencing of sorted subsets was indicated by rarefaction despite large depth.

The V and J ends lost 9 bases and 0 bases respectively, with 12 bases between them. The CDR3 covers 14 residues. CDR1 is SGHRS, CDR2 YFSETQ, per germline. Libraries were prepared by immunoSEQ multiplex PCR; TCRdb keeps only in-frame clonotypes and omits some of them. The sample yields 1,500,000 or so clones, roughly 96% seen once. This receptor was obtained from a man between 25 and 39 years old in good health. The V and J genes are TRBV5-1 and TRBJ2-2; no firm D call. Sample: naive CD4+ T cells sorted from blood. Sample subset: CD45RA+ positively selected. The DNA for the CDR3 is TGCGCCACCCAAGAGGTTACGAACACCGGGGAGCTGTTTTTT. This codes for CATQEVTNTGELFF.